This TCR beta chain is from a study of blood T cell repertoires in COVID-19. Study in general: COVID-19 samples from acute and convalescent phases originated in the United States, Italy and Spain.

Original analysis: Reference gene primer amplification yielded estimated nucleated cell counts. Only in-frame clones appear in the TCRdb table, and some are missing; sequencing was by immunoSEQ multiplex PCR. V and J calls and clone size follow that table, whereas D and trimming were derived from the DNA. The sample includes some 340,000 clones, 83% of them seen just once. Participant age was 18 to 89 years, and participants resided in about 25 US areas. In assigning cohorts, the study relied on participant-reported clinical history. In germline, CDR1 is MNHEY, CDR2 SVGAGI. The V and J ends lost 4 bases and 0 bases, in that order; junction bases with no gene match: 3. The CDR3 extends over 14 amino acids.

The TCR sequence derives from a woman aged 50 to 60 who had recovered from COVID-19. Sequenced: PBMCs or T cells enriched from blood (not recorded which). The J gene is TRBJ2-7, the V gene TRBV6-5, with TRBD2 matching 7 bases. The CDR3 nucleotides are TGTGCCAGCAGTTGGGGCGGGAGCTCCTACGAGCAGTACTTC. Its translation is CASSWGGSSYEQYF.